These T cell receptor beta chains were read from a single sample in a study of blood T cell repertoires in COVID-19. The method was immunoSEQ multiplex PCR; TCRdb's version includes in-frame clones alone and lacks a portion of them. The sample has approximately 320,000 clones, over 75% seen once; the top ten hold 7.2%. Sequences were obtained from peripheral blood. The receptor source for this set is a human donor in a cohort sampled during active COVID-19. Both conserved end residues are part of each CDR3. The D gene is left open where the match is weak. The listing skips clone size in some rows; elsewhere it reads once, few, many or a size class.

>.|TRBV7-6|.|15|TRBJ2-7
TGTGCCAGCAGGAGGCCGGGACACGGGACCTACGAGCAGTACTTC
CASRRPGHGTYEQYF
>.|TRBV3-1/TRBV3-2|TRBD2|15|TRBJ2-1
TGTGCCAGCAGCCAGCGGGGGGCGCGCTACAATGAGCAGTTCTTC
CASSQRGARYNEQFF
>.|TRBV6-5|.|14|TRBJ1-2
TGTGCCAGCAGCCGAACCCGAGAGTCCTACGGCTACACCTTC
CASSRTRESYGYTF
>.|TRBV5-6|.|14|TRBJ2-4
TGTGCCAGCAGCTTAAATCTAGCCAAAAACATTCAGTACTTC
CASSLNLAKNIQYF
>.|TRBV30|.|15|TRBJ2-6
TGTGCCTGGGCTCTTACAGGGTCTGGGGCCAACGTCCTGACTTTC
CAWALTGSGANVLTF
>.|TRBV12-3/TRBV12-4|.|11|TRBJ2-1
TGTGCCAGCACTAAAAGGGGTGAGCAGTTCTTC
CASTKRGEQFF
>.|TRBV3-1/TRBV3-2|.|13|TRBJ2-3
TGTGCCAGCAGCCAGGTCTCGGGTGATACGCAGTATTTT
CASSQVSGDTQYF
>.|TRBV19|.|13|TRBJ1-2
TGTGCCAGTAGTATCGTGGGGCTTCGGGGCTACACCTTC
CASSIVGLRGYTF
>.|TRBV6-5|.|14|TRBJ2-7
TGTGCCAGCAGTTACTCGGAGCGATCCTACGAGCAGTACTTC
CASSYSERSYEQYF
>once|TRBV5-5|.|13|TRBJ1-1
TGTGCCAGCAGCCCGGGCGGGATCTCTGAAGCTTTCTTT
CASSPGGISEAFF
>.|TRBV3-1/TRBV3-2|TRBD1|14|TRBJ2-2
TGTGCCAGCAGCCGGTCGGACAGGGACGGGGAGCTGTTTTTT
CASSRSDRDGELFF
>.|TRBV30|.|11|TRBJ1-1
TGTGCCTTGAACATGAACACTGAAGCTTTCTTT
CALNMNTEAFF